This entry lists 10 T cell receptor beta chains sequenced from one sample in a study of technical replicates of blood from several donors. The data were produced by immunoSEQ multiplex PCR, yet TCRdb's version contains in-frame clones alone and is incomplete. Among 55,000 to 70,000 clones, around 87% were seen once, and the ten largest hold roughly 5%. The sequencing sample was made of PBMCs. The receptor set was obtained from a human donor in good health. Some clones in this sample may be carry-over from other donors' samples.

The chain combines TRBV19 with TRBJ1-1, with D perhaps matching TRBD1 (6 bases). V dropped 2 bases and J dropped 1 base, with 11 bases sitting between them. The CDR3 runs 15 residues. Germline CDR1 is LNHDA and CDR2 is SQIVND (reference sequence). In nucleotides, the CDR3 is TGTGCCAGTAGTATATACAGGGTCGAGAACACTGAAGCTTTCTTT. It yields the protein CASSIYRVENTEAFF.

V usage is TRBV19 and J usage is TRBJ2-7, with 10 positions matching TRBD2. This CDR3 comprises 13 residues. Germline trimming cut 6 bases from V and 5 bases from J; bases unmatched to any gene: 4. The V gene's germline CDR1 is LNHDA and CDR2 SQIVND (reference sequence). CDR3 DNA: TGTGCCAGTAGCCGGCTAGCGGGGGACGAGCAGTACTTC. Its translation: CASSRLAGDEQYF.

This chain links TRBV25-1 with TRBJ2-5; 7 nucleotides match TRBD2. The germline V gene has CDR1 MGHDK and CDR2 SYGVNS. CDR3 length: 14 residues. Unmatched junction bases numbered 5, after V lost 1 base and J lost 6 bases. The CDR3 here is CASSESSGGKTQYF. The CDR3 coding sequence is TGTGCCAGCAGTGAATCATCGGGAGGAAAGACCCAGTACTTC.

The genes are TRBV7-9 and TRBJ2-3, with D uncertain. Trimming pared 2 bases from V and 4 bases from J, leaving 7 bases between. The CDR3 length is 13 residues. Per germline, CDR1 SEHNR and CDR2 FQNEAQ (reference sequence). DNA for the CDR3: TGTGCCAGCAGCTTAATCAGCGCAGATACGCAGTATTTT. Translating gives CASSLISADTQYF. The entire variable domain, with the rest obtained from reference TRBV7-9 and TRBJ2-3, is as follows: DTGVSQNPRHKITKRGQNVTFRCDPISEHNRLYWYRQTLGQGPEFLTYFQNEAQLEKSRLLSDRFSAERPKGSFSTLEIQRTEQGDSAMYLCASSLISADTQYFGPGTRLTVL.

The chain uses TRBV5-6 and TRBJ2-1, with D maybe TRBD2 (6 bases). The CDR3 length is 14 residues. The V end was cut by 7 bases, the J end by 8 bases, with 19 bases between. Germline CDR1 reads SGHDT; CDR2 reads YYEEEE. The CDR3 DNA reads TGTGCCAGCCGGACCGGGAGAGGGTTCGATGAGCAGTTCTTC. Translated: CASRTGRGFDEQFF.

The gene calls are TRBV4-2 and TRBJ2-5, with 7 bases aligning to TRBD1. Germline trimming cut 3 bases from V and 5 bases from J; bases unmatched to any gene: 6. The CDR3 has 14 residues. CDR1 is LGHNA, CDR2 YNFKEQ, per germline. CDR3 DNA sequence: TGTGCCAGCAGCCATCAAGGGGGCGAGGAGACCCAGTACTTC. It codes for CASSHQGGEETQYF.

The chain joins TRBV27 to TRBJ1-2, with a weak D call TRBD1 (5 bases). Trimming cost V 2 bases and J 4 bases, with 11 bases left between them. This CDR3 is built from 14 residues. From germline, CDR1 is MNHEY and CDR2 SMNVEV (reference sequence). CDR3 sequence reads: CASSLIGGPYGYTF. The CDR3 region has the DNA TGTGCCAGCAGTTTAATCGGGGGTCCCTATGGCTACACCTTC.

The rearrangement links TRBV4-3 to TRBJ1-5; unclear D gene. This CDR3 has 16 amino acids. CDR1 is LGHNA and CDR2 is YSLEER in the germline V gene. Trimming left V 1 base short and J 6 bases short, with 16 bases between. CDR3 amino acids: CASSQGLGAKGQPQHF. The DNA for the CDR3 is TGCGCCAGCAGCCAAGGGCTGGGAGCCAAGGGTCAGCCCCAGCATTTT.

The gene calls are TRBV11-2 and TRBJ1-1; no reliable D call. This CDR3 spans 13 amino acids. V dropped 5 bases and J dropped 11 bases, with 18 bases sitting between them. The germline V gene encodes CDR1 SGHAT and CDR2 FQNNGV. DNA of the CDR3: TGTGCCAGCAGCCCCCGTCCCACCCAGGCGGCTTTCTTT. Encoded protein: CASSPRPTQAAFF.

The CDR3 nucleotides read TGCGCCAGCAGCCGGGGATGGGGGGACACTGAAGCTTTCTTT. Encoded protein: CASSRGWGDTEAFF. The gene calls are TRBV5-1 and TRBJ1-1, with D possibly matching TRBD1 (5 bases). Per the germline V gene, CDR1 is SGHRS and CDR2 is YFSETQ. Trimming cost V 4 bases and J 3 bases, with 13 bases left between them. The CDR3 length is 14 residues.